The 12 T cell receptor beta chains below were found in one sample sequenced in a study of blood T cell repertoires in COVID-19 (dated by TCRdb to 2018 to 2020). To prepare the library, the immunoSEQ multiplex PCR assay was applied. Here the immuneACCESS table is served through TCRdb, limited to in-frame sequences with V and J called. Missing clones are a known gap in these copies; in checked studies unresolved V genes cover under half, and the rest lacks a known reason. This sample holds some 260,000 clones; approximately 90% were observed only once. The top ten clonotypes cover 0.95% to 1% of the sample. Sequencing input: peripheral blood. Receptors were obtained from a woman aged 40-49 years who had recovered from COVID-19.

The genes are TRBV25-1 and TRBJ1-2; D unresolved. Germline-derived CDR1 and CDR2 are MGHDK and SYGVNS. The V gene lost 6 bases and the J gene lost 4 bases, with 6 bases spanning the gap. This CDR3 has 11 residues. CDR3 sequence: CASSLGYGYTF. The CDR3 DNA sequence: TGTGCCAGCAGCCTCGGCTATGGCTACACCTTC.

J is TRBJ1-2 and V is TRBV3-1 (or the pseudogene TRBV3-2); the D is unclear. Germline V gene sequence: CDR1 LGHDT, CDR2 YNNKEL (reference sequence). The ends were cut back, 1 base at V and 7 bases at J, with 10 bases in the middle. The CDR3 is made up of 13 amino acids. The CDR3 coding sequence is TGTGCCAGCAGCCAAGTCGGCGGGCGTGGCTACACCTTC. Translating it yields CASSQVGGRGYTF.

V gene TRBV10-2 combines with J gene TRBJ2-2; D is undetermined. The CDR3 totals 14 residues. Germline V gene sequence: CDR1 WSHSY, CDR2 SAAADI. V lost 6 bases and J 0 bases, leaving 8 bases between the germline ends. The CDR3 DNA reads TGCGCCAGCAGACCCAGTACGAACACCGGGGAGCTGTTTTTT. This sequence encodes CASRPSTNTGELFF.

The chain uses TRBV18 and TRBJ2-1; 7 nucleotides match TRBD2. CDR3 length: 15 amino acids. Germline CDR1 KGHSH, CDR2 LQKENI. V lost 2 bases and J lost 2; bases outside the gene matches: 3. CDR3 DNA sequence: TGTGCCAGCTCACCAGGGGGGGGGACCTACAATGAGCAGTTCTTC. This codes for CASSPGGGTYNEQFF.

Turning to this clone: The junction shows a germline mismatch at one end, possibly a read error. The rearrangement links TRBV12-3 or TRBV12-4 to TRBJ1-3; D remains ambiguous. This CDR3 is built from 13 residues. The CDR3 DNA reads TGTGCCAGCAGTTTATCCTCTTCGACACCGGCCAATTTT. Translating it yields CASSLSSSTPANF.

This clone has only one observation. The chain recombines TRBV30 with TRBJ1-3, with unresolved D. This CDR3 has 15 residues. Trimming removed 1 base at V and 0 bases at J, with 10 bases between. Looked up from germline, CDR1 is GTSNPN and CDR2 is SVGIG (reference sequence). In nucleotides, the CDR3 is TGTGCCTGGAGTGGGGAGTGGACCTCTGGAAACACCATATATTTT. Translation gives CAWSGEWTSGNTIYF.

This chain's CDR3 is CASSHGGTGPRVGELFF. In nucleotides, the CDR3 is TGTGCCAGCAGCCATGGCGGGACAGGGCCTCGGGTCGGGGAGCTGTTTTTT. The gene calls are TRBV6-2 or TRBV6-3 and TRBJ2-2; 9 bases fit TRBD1. J gave up 7 bases and V 6 bases, and 15 bases lay outside the gene matches. This CDR3 region has 17 residues. Germline loops: CDR1 MNHEY, CDR2 SVGEGT.

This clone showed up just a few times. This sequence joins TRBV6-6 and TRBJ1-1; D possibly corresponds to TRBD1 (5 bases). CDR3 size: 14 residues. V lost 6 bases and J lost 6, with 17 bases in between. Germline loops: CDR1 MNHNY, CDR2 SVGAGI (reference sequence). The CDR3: CASSYSGGTPEAFF. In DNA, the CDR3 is TGTGCCAGCAGCTATTCTGGAGGGACCCCTGAAGCTTTCTTT.

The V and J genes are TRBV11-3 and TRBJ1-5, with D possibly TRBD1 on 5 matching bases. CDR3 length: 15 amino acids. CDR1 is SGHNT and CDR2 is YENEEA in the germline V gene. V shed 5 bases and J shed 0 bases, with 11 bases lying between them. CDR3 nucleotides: TGTGCCAGCAGCCCGGGGGAGTATAGCAATCAGCCCCAGCATTTT. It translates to CASSPGEYSNQPQHF.

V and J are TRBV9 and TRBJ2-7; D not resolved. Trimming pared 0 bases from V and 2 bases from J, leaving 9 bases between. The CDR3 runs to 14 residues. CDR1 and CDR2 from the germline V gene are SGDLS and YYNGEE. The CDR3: CASSVGSTAYEQYF. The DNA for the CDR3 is TGTGCCAGCAGCGTAGGGAGCACCGCCTACGAGCAGTACTTC.

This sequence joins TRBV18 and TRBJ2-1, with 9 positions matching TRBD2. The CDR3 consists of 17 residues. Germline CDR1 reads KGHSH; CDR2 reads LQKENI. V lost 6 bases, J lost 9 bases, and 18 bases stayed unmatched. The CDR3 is CASSPEGGGRAKGEQFF. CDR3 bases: TGTGCCAGCTCCCCCGAGGGGGGCGGGAGGGCCAAAGGTGAGCAGTTCTTC.

CDR3 DNA: TGTGCCAGCAGCCCGTTGGGGGGTCGTAATGAGCAGTTCTTC. As protein: CASSPLGGRNEQFF. This chain uses TRBV6-6 with TRBJ2-1, with D maybe TRBD2 (6 bases). V was trimmed by 6 bases and J by 7 bases, leaving 16 bases between them. The CDR3 covers 14 residues. Germline V gene data show CDR1 as MNHNY and CDR2 as SVGAGI (reference sequence).